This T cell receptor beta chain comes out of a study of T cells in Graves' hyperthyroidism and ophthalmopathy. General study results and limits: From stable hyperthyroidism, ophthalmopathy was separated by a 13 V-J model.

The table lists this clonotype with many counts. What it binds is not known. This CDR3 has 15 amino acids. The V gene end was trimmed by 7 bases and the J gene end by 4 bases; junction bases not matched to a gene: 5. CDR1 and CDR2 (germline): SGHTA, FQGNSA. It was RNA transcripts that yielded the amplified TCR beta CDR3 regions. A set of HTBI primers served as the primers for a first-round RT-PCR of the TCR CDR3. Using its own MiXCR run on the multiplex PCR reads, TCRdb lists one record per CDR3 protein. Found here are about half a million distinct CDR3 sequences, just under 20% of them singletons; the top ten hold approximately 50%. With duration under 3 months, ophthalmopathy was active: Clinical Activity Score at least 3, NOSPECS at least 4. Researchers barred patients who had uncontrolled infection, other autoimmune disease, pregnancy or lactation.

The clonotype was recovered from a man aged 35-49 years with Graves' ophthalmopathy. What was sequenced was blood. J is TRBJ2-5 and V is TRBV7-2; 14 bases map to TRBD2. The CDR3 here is CASTGTSGSVETQYF. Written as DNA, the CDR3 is TGTGCCAGCACCGGGACTAGCGGGAGTGTAGAGACCCAGTACTTC. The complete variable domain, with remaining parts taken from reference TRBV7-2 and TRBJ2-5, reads GAGVSQSPSNKVTEKGKDVELRCDPISGHTALYWYRQSLGQGLEFLIYFQGNSAPDKSGLPSDRFSAERTGGSVSTLTIQRTQQEDSAVYLCASTGTSGSVETQYFGPGTRLLVL.